These T cell receptor beta chains were read from a single sample in a study of cytomegalovirus exposure and HLA in healthy donors. Repertoires were generated with immunoSEQ multiplex PCR, while TCRdb's copy carries only in-frame clones and drops some. The sample consists of 90,000 to 120,000 clones, around 76% of them appearing once. The sample was PBMCs. Receptor source: a man between 18 and 35 years old in good health and CMV-seronegative. Both conserved end residues are part of each CDR3. Each record gives: clone size, D gene, J gene, V gene, CDR3 DNA, CDR3 protein. A D gene is named only where the DNA matches it firmly. A clone size is listed for some rows: how often the clone was seen (once, few, many), or a class if it is expanded.

clone size: -; D gene: -; J gene: TRBJ1-2; V gene: TRBV7-9; CDR3 DNA: TGTTCCAGCAGCCCAGCTAACTATGGCTACACCTTC; CDR3 protein: CSSSPANYGYTF
clone size: -; D gene: -; J gene: TRBJ2-1; V gene: TRBV19; CDR3 DNA: TGTGCCAGTAGTATAGCCCCTAGCGCCCCATGGCCCTACAATGAGCAGTTCTTC; CDR3 protein: CASSIAPSAPWPYNEQFF
clone size: -; D gene: TRBD2; J gene: TRBJ2-3; V gene: TRBV7-2; CDR3 DNA: TGTGCCAGCAGCGGTGGGATTAGCGGGGGTTATACGCAGTATTTT; CDR3 protein: CASSGGISGGYTQYF
clone size: -; D gene: -; J gene: TRBJ2-7; V gene: TRBV5-5; CDR3 DNA: TGTGCCAGCAGCTTGGTGGGCGGGGGCCTCTCCTACGAGCAGTACTTC; CDR3 protein: CASSLVGGGLSYEQYF
clone size: few; D gene: -; J gene: TRBJ2-7; V gene: TRBV5-1; CDR3 DNA: TGCGCCAGCCGCGGACAGACGAGCTCCTACGAGCAGTACTTC; CDR3 protein: CASRGQTSSYEQYF
clone size: -; D gene: -; J gene: TRBJ1-2; V gene: TRBV19; CDR3 DNA: TGTGCCAGTAGTGTCGGACAGAATAACTATGGCTACACCTTC; CDR3 protein: CASSVGQNNYGYTF
clone size: -; D gene: -; J gene: TRBJ1-1; V gene: TRBV9; CDR3 DNA: TGTGCCAGCAGCGTGGTGAAAAACGAGCATGAAGCTTTCTTT; CDR3 protein: CASSVVKNEHEAFF
clone size: few; D gene: TRBD1; J gene: TRBJ1-1; V gene: TRBV5-4; CDR3 DNA: TGTGCCAGCAGCTTTAACAGGGGAGACACTGAAGCTTTCTTT; CDR3 protein: CASSFNRGDTEAFF
clone size: -; D gene: -; J gene: TRBJ1-1; V gene: TRBV9; CDR3 DNA: TGTGCCAGCAGCGTAGTTAGAGGAGGGTCCACTGAAGCTTTCTTT; CDR3 protein: CASSVVRGGSTEAFF
clone size: -; D gene: TRBD1; J gene: TRBJ1-2; V gene: TRBV2; CDR3 DNA: TGTGCCAGCAGTTTCGACCGGGACAGTGTCGATGGCTACACCTTC; CDR3 protein: CASSFDRDSVDGYTF
clone size: few; D gene: TRBD2; J gene: TRBJ2-1; V gene: TRBV5-6; CDR3 DNA: TGTGCCAGCAGCTTGGTCAGGCTAGCGGGGGGTGGTGAGCAGTTCTTC; CDR3 protein: CASSLVRLAGGGEQFF
clone size: -; D gene: TRBD2; J gene: TRBJ2-3; V gene: TRBV27; CDR3 DNA: TGTGCCAGCTGGGGCGCGGGGGGGCCTAGCACAGATACGCAGTATTTT; CDR3 protein: CASWGAGGPSTDTQYF
clone size: few; D gene: TRBD1; J gene: TRBJ1-6; V gene: TRBV2; CDR3 DNA: TGTGCCAGCAGTGTGACACAGGGGATGAATTCACCCCTCCACTTT; CDR3 protein: CASSVTQGMNSPLHF
clone size: few; D gene: -; J gene: TRBJ2-3; V gene: TRBV4-1; CDR3 DNA: TGCGCCAGCAGCCAAGGGGACACTAGCGACTCTAGCACAGATACGCAGTATTTT; CDR3 protein: CASSQGDTSDSSTDTQYF
clone size: -; D gene: -; J gene: TRBJ1-1; V gene: TRBV9; CDR3 DNA: TGTGCCAGCAGCGCGAGCCGCAACACTGAAGCTTTCTTT; CDR3 protein: CASSASRNTEAFF
clone size: -; D gene: -; J gene: TRBJ1-1; V gene: TRBV2; CDR3 DNA: TGTGCCAGCAGACCCCCCGTGGAGACTGAAGCTTTCTTT; CDR3 protein: CASRPPVETEAFF
clone size: -; D gene: TRBD1; J gene: TRBJ2-2; V gene: TRBV9; CDR3 DNA: TGTGCCAGCAGCGTAGGGACAGGGGGCTCCGGGGAGCTGTTTTTT; CDR3 protein: CASSVGTGGSGELFF
clone size: -; D gene: -; J gene: TRBJ2-3; V gene: TRBV7-2; CDR3 DNA: TGTGCCAGCAGCCGCCCGGGGACTGATACGCAGTATTTT; CDR3 protein: CASSRPGTDTQYF
clone size: -; D gene: TRBD1; J gene: TRBJ1-2; V gene: TRBV5-1; CDR3 DNA: TGCGCCAGCAGCTCGGGACAGGGGCTAGGCTACACCTTC; CDR3 protein: CASSSGQGLGYTF
clone size: -; D gene: -; J gene: TRBJ1-1; V gene: TRBV7-8; CDR3 DNA: TGTGCCAGCAGCTCCCCTGATCACCCGGGGACTGAAGCTTTCTTT; CDR3 protein: CASSSPDHPGTEAFF
clone size: -; D gene: TRBD1; J gene: TRBJ2-7; V gene: TRBV5-6; CDR3 DNA: TGTGCCAGCAGTCCTGACAGGGGGCGAAGCTACGAGCAGTACTTC; CDR3 protein: CASSPDRGRSYEQYF
clone size: -; D gene: TRBD1; J gene: TRBJ1-2; V gene: TRBV9; CDR3 DNA: TGTGCCAGCAGCGCTTCGACAGGGAATAACTATGGCTACACCTTC; CDR3 protein: CASSASTGNNYGYTF
clone size: -; D gene: -; J gene: TRBJ1-3; V gene: TRBV7-6; CDR3 DNA: TGTGCCAGCAGCTTGGCCCCAGGGGAAAACACCATATATTTT; CDR3 protein: CASSLAPGENTIYF
clone size: -; D gene: -; J gene: TRBJ2-7; V gene: TRBV5-1; CDR3 DNA: TGCGCCAGCAGCTTTGAGGCCTACGAGCAGTACTTC; CDR3 protein: CASSFEAYEQYF
clone size: -; D gene: -; J gene: TRBJ2-5; V gene: TRBV27; CDR3 DNA: TGTGCCAGCAGTTTAGTTGGCGGGCGGGCGGAGACCCAGTACTTC; CDR3 protein: CASSLVGGRAETQYF
clone size: -; D gene: -; J gene: TRBJ1-2; V gene: TRBV2; CDR3 DNA: TGTGCCAGCAGTGAAAGGTCCGGGAGCCTCTATGGCTACACCTTC; CDR3 protein: CASSERSGSLYGYTF
clone size: few; D gene: -; J gene: TRBJ1-5; V gene: TRBV6-5; CDR3 DNA: TGTGCCAGCAGGCGGGGGGCGGATCAGCCCCAGCATTTT; CDR3 protein: CASRRGADQPQHF
clone size: -; D gene: -; J gene: TRBJ2-3; V gene: TRBV5-4; CDR3 DNA: TGTGCCAGCAGCTTTCCGGGAACAACAGATACGCAGTATTTT; CDR3 protein: CASSFPGTTDTQYF
clone size: -; D gene: -; J gene: TRBJ1-3; V gene: TRBV7-8; CDR3 DNA: TGTGCCAGCAGCCAAGACCAGGGGTCTGGAAACACCATATATTTT; CDR3 protein: CASSQDQGSGNTIYF
clone size: -; D gene: -; J gene: TRBJ1-2; V gene: TRBV5-5; CDR3 DNA: TGTGCCAGCAGCTTGGAGGGCAGGGTGAACTATGGCTACACCTTC; CDR3 protein: CASSLEGRVNYGYTF
clone size: -; D gene: TRBD1; J gene: TRBJ1-1; V gene: TRBV25-1; CDR3 DNA: TGTGCCAGCAGGCCGACAGGGGGTGTAGTTGGCACTGAAGCTTTCTTT; CDR3 protein: CASRPTGGVVGTEAFF